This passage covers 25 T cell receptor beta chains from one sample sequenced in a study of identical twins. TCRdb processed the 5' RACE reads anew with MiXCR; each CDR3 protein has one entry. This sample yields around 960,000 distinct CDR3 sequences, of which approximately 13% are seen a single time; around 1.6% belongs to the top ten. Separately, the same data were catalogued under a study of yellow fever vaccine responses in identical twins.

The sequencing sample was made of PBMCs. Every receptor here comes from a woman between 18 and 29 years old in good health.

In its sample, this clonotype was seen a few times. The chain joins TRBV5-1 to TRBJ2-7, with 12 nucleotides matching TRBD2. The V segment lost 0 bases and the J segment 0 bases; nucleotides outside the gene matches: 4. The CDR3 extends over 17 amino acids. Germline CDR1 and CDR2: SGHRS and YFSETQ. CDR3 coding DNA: TGCGCCAGCAGCTTGGCCGGACTAGCGGGAAGCTCCTACGAGCAGTACTTC. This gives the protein CASSLAGLAGSSYEQYF.

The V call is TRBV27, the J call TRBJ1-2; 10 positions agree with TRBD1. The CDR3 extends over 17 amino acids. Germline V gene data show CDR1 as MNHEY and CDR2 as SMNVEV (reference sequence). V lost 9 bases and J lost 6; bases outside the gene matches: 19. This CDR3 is CARPGQGSQCRKDGYTF. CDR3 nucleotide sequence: TGTGCCAGACCGGGACAGGGGTCGCAATGCAGGAAGGATGGCTACACCTTC.

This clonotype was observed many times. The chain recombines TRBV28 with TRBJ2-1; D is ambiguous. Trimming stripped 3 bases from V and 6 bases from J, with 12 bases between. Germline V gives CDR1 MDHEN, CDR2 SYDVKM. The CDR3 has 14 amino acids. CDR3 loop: CASSFGLSINEQFF. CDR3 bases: TGTGCCAGCAGTTTTGGTCTTAGCATCAATGAGCAGTTCTTC.

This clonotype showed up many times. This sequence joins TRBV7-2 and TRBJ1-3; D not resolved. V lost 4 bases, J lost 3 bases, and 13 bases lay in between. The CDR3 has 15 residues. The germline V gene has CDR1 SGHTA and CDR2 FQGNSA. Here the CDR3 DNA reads TGTGCCAGCAGCTCCACCGAGAAGGGTGGAAACACCATATATTTT. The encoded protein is CASSSTEKGGNTIYF.

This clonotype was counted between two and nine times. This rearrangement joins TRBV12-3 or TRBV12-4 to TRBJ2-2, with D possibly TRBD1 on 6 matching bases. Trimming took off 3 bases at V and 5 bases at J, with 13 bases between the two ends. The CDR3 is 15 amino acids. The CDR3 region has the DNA TGTGCCAGCAGTTTTCAGGGGCACAGGACCGGGGAGCTGTTTTTT. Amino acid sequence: CASSFQGHRTGELFF.

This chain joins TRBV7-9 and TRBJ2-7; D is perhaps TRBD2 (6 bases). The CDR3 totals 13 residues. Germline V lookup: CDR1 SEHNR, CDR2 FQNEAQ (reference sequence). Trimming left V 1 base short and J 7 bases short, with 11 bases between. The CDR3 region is CASSLGYGSEQYV. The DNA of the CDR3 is TGTGCCAGCAGCTTAGGTTACGGGAGTGAGCAGTACGTC.

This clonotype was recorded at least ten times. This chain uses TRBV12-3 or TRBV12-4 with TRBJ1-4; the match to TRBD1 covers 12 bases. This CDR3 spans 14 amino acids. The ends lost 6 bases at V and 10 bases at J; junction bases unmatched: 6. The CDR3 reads CASSTGTGGSKLFF. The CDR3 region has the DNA TGTGCCAGCAGCACCGGGACAGGGGGCTCAAAACTGTTTTTT.

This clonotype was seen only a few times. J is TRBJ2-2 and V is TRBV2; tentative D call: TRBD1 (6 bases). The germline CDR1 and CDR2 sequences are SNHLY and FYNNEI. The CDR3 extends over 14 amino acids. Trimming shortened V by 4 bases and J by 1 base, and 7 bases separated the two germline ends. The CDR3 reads CASSATGNTGELFF. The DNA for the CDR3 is TGTGCCAGCAGTGCGACAGGGAACACCGGGGAGCTGTTTTTT.

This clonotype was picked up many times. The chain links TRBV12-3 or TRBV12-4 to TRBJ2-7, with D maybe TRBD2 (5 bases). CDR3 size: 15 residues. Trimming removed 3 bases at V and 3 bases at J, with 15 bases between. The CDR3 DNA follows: TGTGCCAGCAGTTTTAGGCTAGCCTCTCTCTACGAGCAGTACTTC. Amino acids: CASSFRLASLYEQYF.

Written as DNA, the CDR3 is TGCAGTGCTAGAGATACTCTCGGTACTAGCGGGAATAGCCAGCAATCTGGGGCCAACGTCCTGACTTTC. Protein: CSARDTLGTSGNSQQSGANVLTF. This chain links TRBV20-1 with TRBJ2-6; 10 bases are shared with TRBD2. Germline V gives CDR1 DFQATT, CDR2 SNEGSKA (reference sequence). The V gene end was trimmed by 0 bases and the J gene end by 1 base; junction bases not matched to a gene: 21. This CDR3 region has 23 residues.

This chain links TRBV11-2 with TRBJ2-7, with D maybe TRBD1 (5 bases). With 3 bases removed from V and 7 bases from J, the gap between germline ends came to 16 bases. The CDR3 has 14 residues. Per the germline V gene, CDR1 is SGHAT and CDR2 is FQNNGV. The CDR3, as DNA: TGTGCCAGCAGCTTCACGACAGACCTCTGGGAGCAGTACGTC. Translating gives CASSFTTDLWEQYV.

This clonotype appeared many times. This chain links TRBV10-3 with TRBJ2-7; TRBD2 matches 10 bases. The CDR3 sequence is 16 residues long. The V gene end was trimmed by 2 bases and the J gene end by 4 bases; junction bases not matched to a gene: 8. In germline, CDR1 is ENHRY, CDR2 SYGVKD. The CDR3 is CAISEGSGGARYEQYV. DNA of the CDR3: TGTGCCATCAGTGAGGGGAGCGGGGGGGCCAGATACGAGCAGTACGTC.

The CDR3 DNA follows: TGTGCCAGCAGCTTGGAGTGGGCCCGACTTCTCTACGAGCAGTACTTC. Its protein is CASSLEWARLLYEQYF. The chain links TRBV5-5 to TRBJ2-7; no definite D call. Trimming pared 0 bases from V and 3 bases from J, leaving 16 bases between. The germline gives CDR1 SGHKS, CDR2 YYEKEE (reference sequence). This CDR3 has 16 residues.

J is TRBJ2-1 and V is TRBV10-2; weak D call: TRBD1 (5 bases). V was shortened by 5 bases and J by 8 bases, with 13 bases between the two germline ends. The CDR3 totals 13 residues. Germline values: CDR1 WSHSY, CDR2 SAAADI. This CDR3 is CASSNNRWDEQFF. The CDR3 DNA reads TGCGCCAGCAGTAACAACAGGTGGGATGAGCAGTTCTTC.

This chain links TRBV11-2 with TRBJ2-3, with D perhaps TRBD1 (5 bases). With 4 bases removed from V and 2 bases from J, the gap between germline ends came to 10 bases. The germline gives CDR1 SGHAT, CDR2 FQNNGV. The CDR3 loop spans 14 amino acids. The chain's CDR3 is CASSYDRTTDTQYF. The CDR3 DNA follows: TGTGCCAGCAGCTACGACAGAACCACAGATACGCAGTATTTT.

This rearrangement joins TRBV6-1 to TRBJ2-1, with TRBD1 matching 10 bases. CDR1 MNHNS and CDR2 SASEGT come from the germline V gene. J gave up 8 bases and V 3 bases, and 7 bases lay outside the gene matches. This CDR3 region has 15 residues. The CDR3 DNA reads TGTGCCAGCAGTGACCCCGGGACAGGGGTTTATGAGCAGTTCTTC. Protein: CASSDPGTGVYEQFF.

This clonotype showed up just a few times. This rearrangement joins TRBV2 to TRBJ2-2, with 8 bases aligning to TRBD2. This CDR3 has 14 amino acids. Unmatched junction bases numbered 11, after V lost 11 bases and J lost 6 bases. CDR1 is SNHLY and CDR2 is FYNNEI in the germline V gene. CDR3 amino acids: CAAKRERPPGELFF. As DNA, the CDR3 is TGTGCCGCAAAGCGGGAGCGACCCCCCGGGGAGCTGTTTTTT.

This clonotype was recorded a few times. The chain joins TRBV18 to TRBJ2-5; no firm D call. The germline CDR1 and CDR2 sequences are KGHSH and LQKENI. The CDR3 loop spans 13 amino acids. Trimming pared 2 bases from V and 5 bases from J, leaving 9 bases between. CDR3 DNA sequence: TGTGCCAGCTCACCAGTCCCCTTTGAGACCCAGTACTTC. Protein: CASSPVPFETQYF. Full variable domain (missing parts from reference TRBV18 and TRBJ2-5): NAGVMQNPRHLVRRRGQEARLRCSPMKGHSHVYWYRQLPEEGLKFMVYLQKENIIDESGMPKERFSAEFPKEGPSILRIQQVVRGDSAAYFCASSPVPFETQYFGPGTRLLVL.

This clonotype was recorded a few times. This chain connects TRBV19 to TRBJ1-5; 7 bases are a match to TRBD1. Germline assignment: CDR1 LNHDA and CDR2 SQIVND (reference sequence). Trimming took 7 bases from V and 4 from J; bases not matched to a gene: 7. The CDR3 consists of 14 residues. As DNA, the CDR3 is TGTGCCAGTACCCCGGACAGGCTTAATCAGCCCCAGCATTTT. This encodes CASTPDRLNQPQHF.

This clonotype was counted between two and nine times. CDR3 loop: CATSRGPLAGTNTGELFF. The CDR3 DNA is TGTGCCACCAGCAGAGGACCTCTAGCGGGGACGAACACCGGGGAGCTGTTTTTT. J is TRBJ2-2 and V is TRBV15; 9 positions match TRBD2. Germline lookup yields CDR1 LNHNV and CDR2 YYDKDF (reference sequence). There are 18 residues in the CDR3. V was pared by 1 base and J by 0 bases, with 6 bases of the junction left unmatched.

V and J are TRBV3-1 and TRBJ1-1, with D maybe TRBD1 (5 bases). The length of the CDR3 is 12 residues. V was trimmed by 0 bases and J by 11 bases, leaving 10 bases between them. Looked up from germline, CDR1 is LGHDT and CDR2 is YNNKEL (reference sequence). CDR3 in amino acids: CASSQDRGFAFF. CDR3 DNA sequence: TGTGCCAGCAGCCAAGATAGGGGTTTTGCTTTCTTT.

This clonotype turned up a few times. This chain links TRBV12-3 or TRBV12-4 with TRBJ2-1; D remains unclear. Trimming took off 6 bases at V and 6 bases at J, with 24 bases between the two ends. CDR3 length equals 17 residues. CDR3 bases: TGTGCCAGCAGCCACCCGGCAAACCCCAAATCGGGCAATGAGCAGTTCTTC. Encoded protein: CASSHPANPKSGNEQFF.

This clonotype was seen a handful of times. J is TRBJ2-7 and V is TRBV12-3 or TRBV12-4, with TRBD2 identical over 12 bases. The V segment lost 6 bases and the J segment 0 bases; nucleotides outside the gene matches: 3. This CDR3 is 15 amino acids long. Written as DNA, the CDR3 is TGTGCCAGCAGGACTAGCGGGAGTACCTCCTACGAGCAGTACTTC. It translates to CASRTSGSTSYEQYF.

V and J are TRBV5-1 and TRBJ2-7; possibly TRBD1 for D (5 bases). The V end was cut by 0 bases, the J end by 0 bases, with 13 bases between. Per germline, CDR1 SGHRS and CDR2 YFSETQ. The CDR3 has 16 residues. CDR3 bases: TGCGCCAGCAGCTTGGTCCAGGGTGTATCCTCCTACGAGCAGTACTTC. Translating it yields CASSLVQGVSSYEQYF.

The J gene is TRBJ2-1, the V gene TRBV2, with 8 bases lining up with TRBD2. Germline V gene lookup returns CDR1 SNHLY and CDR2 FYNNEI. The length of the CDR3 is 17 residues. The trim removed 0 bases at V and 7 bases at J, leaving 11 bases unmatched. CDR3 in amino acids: CASSEAPPGLDFNEQFF. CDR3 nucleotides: TGTGCCAGCAGTGAAGCTCCACCGGGACTAGACTTTAATGAGCAGTTCTTC.